The rows below give T cell receptor beta chains drawn from one sample of a study of Ad26.COV2.S vaccination and SARS-CoV-2 variants. Produced via immunoSEQ multiplex PCR; TCRdb's table is partial and in-frame only. The sample has 320,000 or so clones; 75% to 90% are singletons. This sample comprised peripheral blood, obtained in a trial of Ad26.COV2.S vaccine versus placebo. The receptor source for this set is a person between 18 and 60 years old who received the Ad26.COV2.S COVID-19 vaccine or a placebo. The CDR3 runs from the conserved cysteine through the conserved F or W.

V gene	J gene	CDR3 protein
TRBV24-1	TRBJ2-2	CATSVGAGELFF
TRBV7-2	TRBJ2-7	CASSLVARAGGPNEQYF
TRBV7-9	TRBJ2-2	CASSFEGFTGELFF
TRBV19	TRBJ1-1	CASSTPGGVGKSTEAFF
TRBV18	TRBJ1-5	CASSPGQGGNQPQHF
TRBV7-9	TRBJ2-1	CASSLRAASYNEQFF
TRBV5-5	TRBJ1-1	CASSPIVINNTEAFF
TRBV20-1	TRBJ2-1	CSAPGGNEQFF
TRBV2	TRBJ2-3	CASSEYQSFTDTQYF
TRBV7-3	TRBJ1-6	CASSIGQGWSPLHF
TRBV7-6	TRBJ1-1	CASSLVSLSGATEAFF
TRBV18	TRBJ1-2	CASSLGTGYSNYGYTF
TRBV7-6	TRBJ1-1	CASSSYRGRETEAFF
TRBV7-3	TRBJ2-3	CASSRYHTDTQYF
TRBV6-5	TRBJ1-2	CASSPKPGDYTF
TRBV27	TRBJ1-2	CASSLGPESPTVQYGYTF
TRBV28	TRBJ2-5	CASREGNEETQYF
TRBV6-4	TRBJ2-3	CASSGTGSTDTQYF
TRBV5-4	TRBJ2-1	CASSLSGTSGRASEQFF
TRBV7-2	TRBJ2-5	CASRGAGLAGGRETQYF
TRBV28	TRBJ1-3	CASSARTGPGNTIYF
TRBV30	TRBJ1-3	CAWGESGGNTIYF
TRBV13	TRBJ1-3	CASSLVKNTIYF